This T cell receptor beta chain was sequenced in a study of cytomegalovirus exposure and HLA in healthy donors. This CDR3 spans 16 amino acids. From germline, CDR1 is MGHDK and CDR2 SYGVNS. Unmatched junction bases numbered 7, after V lost 1 base and J lost 2 bases. Clones were read by immunoSEQ multiplex PCR, and TCRdb kept only the in-frame ones, dropping some. In the table there are about 200,000 clones, roughly 80% of which are singletons. This chain uses TRBV25-1 with TRBJ1-1, with 7 bases lining up with TRBD1. Input material: PBMCs. This TCR came from a woman under 30 in good health and CMV-seronegative. CDR3 in amino acids: CASSEFGIGGNTEAFF. CDR3 bases: TGTGCCAGCAGTGAATTCGGAATAGGGGGCAACACTGAAGCTTTCTTT.